This TCR beta chain was profiled in a study of shared T cell receptors in the human thymus. The protocol was immunoSEQ multiplex PCR, while the TCRdb copy is restricted to in-frame clones and leaves out a portion. The repertoire holds 630,000 or so clones, with over 75% as singletons. The trim removed 5 bases at V and 0 bases at J, leaving 6 bases unmatched. CDR1 MDHEN and CDR2 SYDVKM come from the germline V gene. The CDR3 extends over 16 amino acids. These sequences were also reported in another study, on human thymus T cells. That investigation notes: Corrective cardiac operations yielded the resected thymus tissue. Thymic and blood repertoires showed apparently biased V and J gene usage. Unrelated individuals had highly overlapping thymic repertoires, as reported in related research.

The receptor was isolated from a boy under three years old with a congenital heart defect. Material for sequencing was thymocytes. V is TRBV28 and J is TRBJ1-3; 8 bases agree with TRBD1. CDR3 protein: CASSLRTGLSGNTIYF. The CDR3 nucleotides read TGTGCCAGCAGTCTACGGACAGGGCTCTCTGGAAACACCATATATTTT.